Reported below is one T cell receptor beta chain. As yet, its antigen is unknown. An assay was performed, and its level was deep. The material for each subset, its genomic DNA, was split evenly across several immunoSEQ plates. Sequenced by immunoSEQ multiplex PCR; TCRdb stores in-frame clones only, minus some. This sample has roughly 2,000,000 clones, with 85% to 95% found just once. The record originates from a study of shared clonotypes between healthy human individuals. Findings of the study overall: Around 5% was the fraction of naive CD4 clonotypes found shared across four donors.

CD8 cells regarded as naive lacked CD45RO, were positively chosen for CCR7, and omitted terminally differentiated effector memory CD45RA+ cells. Germline loops: CDR1 MGHRA, CDR2 YSYEKL. There are 20 residues in the CDR3. Between the trimmed V and J ends, which lost 0 bases and 4 bases, there was a span of 25 bases. Sequenced sample: naive CD8+ T cells from PBMCs. This receptor was taken from a man aged 18 to 29 in good health. Some clones in this sample may be carry-over from other donors' samples. The V gene is TRBV4-1, the J gene TRBJ1-3; D is perhaps TRBD1 (5 bases). CDR3 nucleotide sequence: TGCGCCAGCAGCCAAGATCGCAGGGTAATATCCCTCTCGAGGGGAAACACCATATATTTT. Residues: CASSQDRRVISLSRGNTIYF.